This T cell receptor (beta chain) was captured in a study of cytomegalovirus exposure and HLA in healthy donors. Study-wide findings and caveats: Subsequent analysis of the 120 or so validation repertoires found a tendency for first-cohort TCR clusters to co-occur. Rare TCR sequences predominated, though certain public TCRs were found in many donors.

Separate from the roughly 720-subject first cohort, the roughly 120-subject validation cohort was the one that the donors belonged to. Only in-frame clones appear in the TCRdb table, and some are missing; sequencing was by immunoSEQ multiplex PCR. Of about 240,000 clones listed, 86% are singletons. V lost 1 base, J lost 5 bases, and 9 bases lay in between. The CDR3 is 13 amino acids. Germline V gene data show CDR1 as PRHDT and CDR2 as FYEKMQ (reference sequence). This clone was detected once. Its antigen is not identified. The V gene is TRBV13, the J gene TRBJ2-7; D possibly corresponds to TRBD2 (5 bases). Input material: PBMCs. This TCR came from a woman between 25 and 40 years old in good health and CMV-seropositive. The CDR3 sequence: CASSLVPSHEQYF. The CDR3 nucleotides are TGTGCCAGCAGCTTAGTTCCTAGCCACGAGCAGTACTTC.